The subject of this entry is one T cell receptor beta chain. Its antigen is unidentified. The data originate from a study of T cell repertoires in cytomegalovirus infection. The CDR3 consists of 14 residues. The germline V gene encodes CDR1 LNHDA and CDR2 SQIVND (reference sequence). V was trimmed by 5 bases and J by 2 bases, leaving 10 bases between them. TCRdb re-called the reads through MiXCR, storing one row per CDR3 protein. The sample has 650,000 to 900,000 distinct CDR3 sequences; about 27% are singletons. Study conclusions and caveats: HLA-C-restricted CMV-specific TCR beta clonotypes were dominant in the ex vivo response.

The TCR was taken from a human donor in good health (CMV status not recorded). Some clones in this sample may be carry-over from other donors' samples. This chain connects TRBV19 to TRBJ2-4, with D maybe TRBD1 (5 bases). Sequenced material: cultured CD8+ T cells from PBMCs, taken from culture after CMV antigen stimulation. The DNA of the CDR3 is TGTGCCAGTAGTGGGGCGAAATCCAAAAACATTCAGTACTTC. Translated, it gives CASSGAKSKNIQYF.